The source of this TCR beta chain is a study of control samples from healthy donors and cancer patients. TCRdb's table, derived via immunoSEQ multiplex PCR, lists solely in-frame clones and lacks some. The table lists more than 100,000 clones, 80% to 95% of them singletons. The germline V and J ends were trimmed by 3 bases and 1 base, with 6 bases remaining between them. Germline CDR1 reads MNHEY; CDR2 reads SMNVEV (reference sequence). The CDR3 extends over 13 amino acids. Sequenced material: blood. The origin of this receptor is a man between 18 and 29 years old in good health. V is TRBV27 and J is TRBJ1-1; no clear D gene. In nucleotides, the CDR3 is TGTGCCAGCAGTTTTGGGAAGAACACTGAAGCTTTCTTT. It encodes CASSFGKNTEAFF.